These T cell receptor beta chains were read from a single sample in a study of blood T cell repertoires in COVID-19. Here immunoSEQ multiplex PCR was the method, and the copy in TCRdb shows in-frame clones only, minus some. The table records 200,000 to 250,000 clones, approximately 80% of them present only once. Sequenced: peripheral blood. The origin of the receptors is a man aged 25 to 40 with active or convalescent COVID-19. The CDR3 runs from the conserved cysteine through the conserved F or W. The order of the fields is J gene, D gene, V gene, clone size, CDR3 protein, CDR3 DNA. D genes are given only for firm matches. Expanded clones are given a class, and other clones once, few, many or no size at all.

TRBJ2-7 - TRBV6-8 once CASSYLASYSYEQYF TGTGCCAGCAGTTACCTCGCTAGCTACTCCTACGAGCAGTACTTC
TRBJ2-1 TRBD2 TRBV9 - CASSVGGGPDEQFF TGTGCCAGCAGCGTAGGCGGGGGGCCTGATGAGCAGTTCTTC
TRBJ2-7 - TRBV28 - CASSLGGGLPYEQYF TGTGCCAGCAGTTTGGGGGGAGGACTTCCCTACGAGCAGTACTTC
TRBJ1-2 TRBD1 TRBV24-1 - CATSDLHRGRNYGYTF TGTGCCACCAGTGATTTGCACAGGGGAAGGAACTATGGCTACACCTTC
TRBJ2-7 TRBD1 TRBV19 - CATHGNGDRTYEQYF TGTGCCACTCACGGTAATGGGGACAGGACCTACGAGCAGTACTTC
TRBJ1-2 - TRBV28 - CASSLSDRGYGYTF TGTGCCAGCAGTCTATCTGACAGAGGCTATGGCTACACCTTC
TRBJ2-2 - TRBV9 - CASSVIPYSGELFF TGTGCCAGCAGCGTAATCCCGTATTCCGGGGAGCTGTTTTTT
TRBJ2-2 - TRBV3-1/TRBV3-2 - CASSQDRTGELFF TGTGCCAGCAGCCAAGATCGGACCGGGGAGCTGTTTTTT
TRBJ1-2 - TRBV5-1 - CASSLQGHGYTF TGCGCCAGCAGCTTACAGGGCCATGGCTACACCTTC
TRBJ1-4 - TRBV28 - CASRSQGGTNEKLFF TGTGCCAGCAGGTCTCAGGGAGGAACTAATGAAAAACTGTTTTTT
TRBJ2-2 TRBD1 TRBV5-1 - CASSLDRGTAGELFF TGCGCCAGCAGCTTGGACAGGGGGACGGCCGGGGAGCTGTTTTTT
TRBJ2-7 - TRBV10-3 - CAISELLGSRYEQYF TGTGCCATCAGTGAGTTGCTCGGGAGTAGGTACGAGCAGTACTTC
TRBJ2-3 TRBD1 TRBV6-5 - CASRRQGATDTQYF TGTGCCAGCAGAAGACAGGGGGCAACAGATACGCAGTATTTT
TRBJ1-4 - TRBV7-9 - CASSGSGANEKLFF TGTGCCAGCAGCGGCAGTGGTGCTAATGAAAAACTGTTTTTT
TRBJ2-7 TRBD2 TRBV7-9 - CASSLGSGTYGQYF TGTGCCAGCAGCTTGGGTAGCGGGACCTACGGGCAGTACTTC
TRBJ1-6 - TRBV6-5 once CASSYEDYNSPLHF TGTGCCAGCAGTTACGAGGATTATAATTCACCCCTCCACTTT
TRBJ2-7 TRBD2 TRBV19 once CASSIVSGGTYEQYF TGTGCCAGTAGTATCGTAAGCGGGGGTACCTACGAGCAGTACTTC
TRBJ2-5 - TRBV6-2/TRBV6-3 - CASSYPSETQYF TGTGCCAGCAGTTACCCCTCAGAGACCCAGTACTTC
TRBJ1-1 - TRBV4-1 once CASSQGVGGHTEAFF TGCGCCAGCAGCCAAGGGGTCGGGGGGCATACTGAAGCTTTCTTT
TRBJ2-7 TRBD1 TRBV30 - CALMDRVSYEQYF TGTGCCTTAATGGACAGGGTTTCCTACGAGCAGTACTTC
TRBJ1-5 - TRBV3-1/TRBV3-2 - CASSQQFGNQPQHF TGTGCCAGCAGCCAGCAGTTCGGCAATCAGCCCCAGCATTTT
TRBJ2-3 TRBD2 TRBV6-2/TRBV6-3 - CASSLVAGQKDTQYF TGTGCCAGCAGTTTAGTAGCGGGGCAAAAAGATACGCAGTATTTT
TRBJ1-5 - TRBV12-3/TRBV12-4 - CASRAGNQPQHF TGTGCCAGCCGAGCGGGTAATCAGCCCCAGCATTTT
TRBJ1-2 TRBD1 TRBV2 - CAGSRQGGNGYTF TGTGCCGGCTCAAGACAGGGAGGAAATGGCTACACCTTC
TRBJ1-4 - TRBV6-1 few CASSDAGRGGHEKLFF TGTGCCAGCAGTGATGCCGGGAGGGGAGGACATGAAAAACTGTTTTTT
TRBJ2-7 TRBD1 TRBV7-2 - CASSLHRDSPYEQYF TGTGCCAGCAGCTTACACCGGGACAGCCCCTACGAGCAGTACTTC
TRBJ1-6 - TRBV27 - CASRALSSPLHF TGTGCCAGCAGAGCCTTGAGTTCACCCCTCCACTTT
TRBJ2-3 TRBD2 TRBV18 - CASSPAPSGGGLTDTQYF TGTGCCAGCTCACCAGCGCCTAGCGGGGGGGGACTCACAGATACGCAGTATTTT
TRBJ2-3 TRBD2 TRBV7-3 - CASSSLGAGQADTQYF TGTGCCAGCAGCTCGCTAGGAGCGGGGCAAGCAGATACGCAGTATTTT
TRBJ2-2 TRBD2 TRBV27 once CASTFIAGGPGTGELFF TGTGCCAGCACCTTTATAGCGGGGGGGCCGGGGACCGGGGAGCTGTTTTTT
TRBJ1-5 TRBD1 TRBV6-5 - CASIGRGMEPQHF TGTGCCAGCATCGGCAGGGGGATGGAACCCCAGCATTTT
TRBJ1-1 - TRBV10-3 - CAISDGDTEAFF TGTGCCATCAGTGACGGGGACACTGAAGCTTTCTTT
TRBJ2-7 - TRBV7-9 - CASSDGDIYYEQYF TGTGCCAGCAGCGACGGGGACATTTACTACGAGCAGTACTTC
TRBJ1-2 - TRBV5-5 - CASSRAGAKGYTF TGTGCCAGCAGCAGGGCGGGTGCGAAGGGCTACACCTTC
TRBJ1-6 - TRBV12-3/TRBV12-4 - CASSHSNSPLHF TGTGCCAGCAGTCATAGTAATTCACCCCTCCACTTT
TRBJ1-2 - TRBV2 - CASRDSSPNYGYTF TGTGCCAGCAGGGACAGTTCTCCTAACTATGGCTACACCTTC
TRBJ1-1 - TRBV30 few CAWRGLTTEAFF TGTGCCTGGAGAGGACTGACGACTGAAGCTTTCTTT
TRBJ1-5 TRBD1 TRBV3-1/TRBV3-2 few CASSDRGAQPQHF TGTGCCAGCAGCGACAGGGGTGCCCAGCCCCAGCATTTT